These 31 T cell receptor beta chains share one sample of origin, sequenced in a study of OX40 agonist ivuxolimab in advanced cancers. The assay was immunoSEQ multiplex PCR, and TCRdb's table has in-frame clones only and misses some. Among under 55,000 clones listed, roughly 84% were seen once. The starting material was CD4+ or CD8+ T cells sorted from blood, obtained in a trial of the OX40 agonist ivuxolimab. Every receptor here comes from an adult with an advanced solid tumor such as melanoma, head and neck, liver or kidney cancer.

The CDR3 nucleotides are TGCGCCAGCAGCTTGGGGACAGGACTGAACACTGAAGCTTTCTTT. It codes for CASSLGTGLNTEAFF. J is TRBJ1-1 and V is TRBV5-1; 7 bases fit TRBD1. The V and J ends lost 0 bases and 0 bases, in that order; junction bases with no gene match: 2. The CDR3 runs to 15 residues. Looked up from germline, CDR1 is SGHRS and CDR2 is YFSETQ.

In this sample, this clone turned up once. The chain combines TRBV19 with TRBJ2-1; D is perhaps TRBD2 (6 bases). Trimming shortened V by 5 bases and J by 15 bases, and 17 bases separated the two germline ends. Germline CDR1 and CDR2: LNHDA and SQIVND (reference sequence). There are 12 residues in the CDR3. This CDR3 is CASSVSGTHRFF. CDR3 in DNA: TGTGCCAGTAGTGTCTCAGGGACTCATAGGTTCTTC.

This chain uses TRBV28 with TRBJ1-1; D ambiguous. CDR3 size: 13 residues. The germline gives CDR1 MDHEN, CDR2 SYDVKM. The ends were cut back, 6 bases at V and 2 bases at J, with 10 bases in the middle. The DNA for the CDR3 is TGTGCCAGCAGCGATTTCCCCAACACTGAAGCTTTCTTT. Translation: CASSDFPNTEAFF.

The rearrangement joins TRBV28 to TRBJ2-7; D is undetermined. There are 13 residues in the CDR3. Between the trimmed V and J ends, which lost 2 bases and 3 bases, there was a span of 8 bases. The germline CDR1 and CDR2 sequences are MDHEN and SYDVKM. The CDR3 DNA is TGTGCCAGCAGTTTAGGTTTAGGCTACGAGCAGTACTTC. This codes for CASSLGLGYEQYF.

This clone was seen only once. CDR3 region: CASRMAGSYEQYF. DNA for the CDR3: TGTGCCAGCAGGATGGCAGGCTCCTACGAGCAGTACTTC. J is TRBJ2-7 and V is TRBV28; no clear D gene. Deletions cut 6 bases from V and 0 bases from J, with 9 bases between. Germline V gene sequence: CDR1 MDHEN, CDR2 SYDVKM. The CDR3 length is 13 residues.

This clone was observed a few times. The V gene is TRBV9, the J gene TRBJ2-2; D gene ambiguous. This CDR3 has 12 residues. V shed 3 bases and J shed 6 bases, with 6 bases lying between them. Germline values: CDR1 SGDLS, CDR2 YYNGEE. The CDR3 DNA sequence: TGTGCCAGCAGCGCCCCATCCGGGGAGCTGTTTTTT. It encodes CASSAPSGELFF.

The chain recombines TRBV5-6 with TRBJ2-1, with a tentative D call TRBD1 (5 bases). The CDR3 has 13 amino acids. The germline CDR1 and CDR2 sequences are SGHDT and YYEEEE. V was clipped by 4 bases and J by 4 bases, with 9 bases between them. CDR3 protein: CASSPTAYNEQFF. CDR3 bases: TGTGCCAGCAGCCCGACAGCGTACAATGAGCAGTTCTTC.

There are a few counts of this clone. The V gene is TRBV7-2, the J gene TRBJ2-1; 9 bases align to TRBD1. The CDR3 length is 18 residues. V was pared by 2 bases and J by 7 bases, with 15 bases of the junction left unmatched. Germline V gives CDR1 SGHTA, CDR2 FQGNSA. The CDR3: CASSLIPIPGTGWNEQFF. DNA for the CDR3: TGTGCCAGCAGCTTAATACCCATACCCGGGACAGGGTGGAATGAGCAGTTCTTC.

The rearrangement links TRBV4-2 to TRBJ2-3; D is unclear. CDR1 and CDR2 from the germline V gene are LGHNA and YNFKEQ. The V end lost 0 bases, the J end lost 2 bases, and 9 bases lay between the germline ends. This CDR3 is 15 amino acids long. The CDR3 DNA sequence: TGTGCCAGCAGCCAAGAAGGGAATCCCACAGATACGCAGTATTTT. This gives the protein CASSQEGNPTDTQYF.

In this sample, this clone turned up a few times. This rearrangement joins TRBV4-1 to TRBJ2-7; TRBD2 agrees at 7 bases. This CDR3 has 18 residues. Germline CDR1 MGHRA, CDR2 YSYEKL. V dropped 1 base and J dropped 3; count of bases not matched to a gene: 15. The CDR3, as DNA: TGCGCCAGCAGCCAAGGCGGGCAAGCGGCGCGGGGGAACTACGAGCAGTACTTC. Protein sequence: CASSQGGQAARGNYEQYF.

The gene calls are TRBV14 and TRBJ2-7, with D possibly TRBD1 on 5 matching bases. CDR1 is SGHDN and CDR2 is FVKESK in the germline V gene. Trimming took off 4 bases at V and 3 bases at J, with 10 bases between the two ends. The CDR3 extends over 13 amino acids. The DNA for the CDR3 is TGTGCCAGCAGCCCAGAAGACAGCTACGAGCAGTACTTC. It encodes CASSPEDSYEQYF. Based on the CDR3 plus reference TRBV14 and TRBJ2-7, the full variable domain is EAGVTQFPSHSVIEKGQTVTLRCDPISGHDNLYWYRRVMGKEIKFLLHFVKESKQDESGMPNNRFLAERTGGTYSTLKVQPAELEDSGVYFCASSPEDSYEQYFGPGTRLTVT.

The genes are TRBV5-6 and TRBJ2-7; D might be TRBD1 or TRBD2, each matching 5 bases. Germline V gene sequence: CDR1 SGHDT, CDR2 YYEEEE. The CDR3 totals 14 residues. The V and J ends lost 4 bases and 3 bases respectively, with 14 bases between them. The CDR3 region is CASSKSRDVYEQYF. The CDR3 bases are TGTGCCAGCAGCAAGTCCCGGGACGTCTACGAGCAGTACTTC.

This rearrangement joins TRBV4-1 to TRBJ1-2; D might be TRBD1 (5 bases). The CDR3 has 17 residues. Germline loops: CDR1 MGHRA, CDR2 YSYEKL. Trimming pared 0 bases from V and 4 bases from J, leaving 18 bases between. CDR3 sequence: CASSQEGLVGEGYGYTF. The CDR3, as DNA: TGCGCCAGCAGCCAAGAGGGGCTAGTGGGCGAGGGCTATGGCTACACCTTC.

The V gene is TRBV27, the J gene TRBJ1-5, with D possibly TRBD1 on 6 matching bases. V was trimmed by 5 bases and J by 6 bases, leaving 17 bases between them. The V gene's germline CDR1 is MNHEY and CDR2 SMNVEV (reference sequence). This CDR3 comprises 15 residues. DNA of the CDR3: TGTGCCAGCAGTCCCTACGGGGGCGCCAGTCAGCCCCAGCATTTT. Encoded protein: CASSPYGGASQPQHF.

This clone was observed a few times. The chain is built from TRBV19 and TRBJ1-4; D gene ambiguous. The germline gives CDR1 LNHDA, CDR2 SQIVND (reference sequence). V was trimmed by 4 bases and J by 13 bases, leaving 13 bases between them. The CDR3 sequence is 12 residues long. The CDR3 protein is CASSTQTKRLFF. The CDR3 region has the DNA TGTGCCAGTAGTACCCAAACCAAAAGACTGTTTTTT. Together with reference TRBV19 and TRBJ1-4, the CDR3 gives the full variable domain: DGGITQSPKYLFRKEGQNVTLSCEQNLNHDAMYWYRQDPGQGLRLIYYSQIVNDFQKGDIAEGYSVSREKKESFPLTVTSAQKNPTAFYLCASSTQTKRLFFGSGTQLSVL.

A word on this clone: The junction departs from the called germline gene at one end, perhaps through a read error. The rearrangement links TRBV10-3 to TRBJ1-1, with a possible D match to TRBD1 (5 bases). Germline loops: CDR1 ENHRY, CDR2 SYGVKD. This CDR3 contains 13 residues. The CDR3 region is CASSTGTNTEAFF. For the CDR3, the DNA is TGTGCCAGCAGTACGGGGACGAACACTGAAGCTTTCTTT.

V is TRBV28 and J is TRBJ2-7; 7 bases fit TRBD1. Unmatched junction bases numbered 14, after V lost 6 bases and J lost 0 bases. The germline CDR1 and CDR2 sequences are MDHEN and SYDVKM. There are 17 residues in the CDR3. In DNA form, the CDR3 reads TGTGCCAGCAGGCCACACCCGACAGGGTTTTTCTCCTACGAGCAGTACTTC. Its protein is CASRPHPTGFFSYEQYF.

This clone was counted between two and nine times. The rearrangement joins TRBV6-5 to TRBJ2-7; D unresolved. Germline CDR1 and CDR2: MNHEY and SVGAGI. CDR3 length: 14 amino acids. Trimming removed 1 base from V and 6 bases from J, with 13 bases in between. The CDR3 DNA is TGTGCCAGCAGTTACTGGGAAGAGGCGTCCGAGCAGTACTTC. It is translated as CASSYWEEASEQYF.

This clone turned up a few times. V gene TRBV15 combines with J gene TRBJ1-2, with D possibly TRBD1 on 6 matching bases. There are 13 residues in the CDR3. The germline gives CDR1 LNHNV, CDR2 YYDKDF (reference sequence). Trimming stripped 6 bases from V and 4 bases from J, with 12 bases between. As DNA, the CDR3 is TGTGCCACCAGACAAGAGGGGGTCTATGGCTACACCTTC. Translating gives CATRQEGVYGYTF. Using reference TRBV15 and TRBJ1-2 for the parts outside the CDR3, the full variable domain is DAMVIQNPRYQVTQFGKPVTLSCSQTLNHNVMYWYQQKSSQAPKLLFHYYDKDFNNEADTPDNFQSRRPNTSFCFLDIRSPGLGDTAMYLCATRQEGVYGYTFGSGTRLTVV.

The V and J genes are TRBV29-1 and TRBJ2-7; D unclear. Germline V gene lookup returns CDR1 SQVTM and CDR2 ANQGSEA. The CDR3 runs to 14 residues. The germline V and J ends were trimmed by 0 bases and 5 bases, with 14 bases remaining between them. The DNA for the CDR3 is TGCAGCGTTGAAGATGGTTCTGGCAGACACGAGCAGTACTTC. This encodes CSVEDGSGRHEQYF.

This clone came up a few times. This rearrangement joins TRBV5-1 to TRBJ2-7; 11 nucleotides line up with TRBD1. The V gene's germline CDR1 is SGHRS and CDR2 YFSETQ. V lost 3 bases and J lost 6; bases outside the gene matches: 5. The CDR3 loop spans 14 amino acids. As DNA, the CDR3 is TGCGCCAGCAGCTCGGGACAGGGGGTCCTCGAGCAGTACTTC. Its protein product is CASSSGQGVLEQYF.

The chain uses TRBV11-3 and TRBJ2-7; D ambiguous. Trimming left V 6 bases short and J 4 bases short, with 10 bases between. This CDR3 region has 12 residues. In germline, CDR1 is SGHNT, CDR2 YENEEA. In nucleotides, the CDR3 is TGTGCCAGCAGTTCCGTATGGTACGAGCAGTACTTC. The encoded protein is CASSSVWYEQYF.

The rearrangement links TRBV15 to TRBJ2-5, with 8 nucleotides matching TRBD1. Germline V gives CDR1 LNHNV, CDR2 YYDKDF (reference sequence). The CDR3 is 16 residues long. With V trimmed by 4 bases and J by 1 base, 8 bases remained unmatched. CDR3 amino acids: CATSNPGGWGQETQYF. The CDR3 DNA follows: TGTGCCACCAGCAATCCAGGGGGCTGGGGCCAAGAGACCCAGTACTTC.

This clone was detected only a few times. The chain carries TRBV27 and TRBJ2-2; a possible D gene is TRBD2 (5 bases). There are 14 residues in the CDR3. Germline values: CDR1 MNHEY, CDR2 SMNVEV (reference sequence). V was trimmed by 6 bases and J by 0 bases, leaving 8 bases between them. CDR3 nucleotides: TGTGCCAGCAGGTGGGGAGCGAACACCGGGGAGCTGTTTTTT. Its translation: CASRWGANTGELFF.

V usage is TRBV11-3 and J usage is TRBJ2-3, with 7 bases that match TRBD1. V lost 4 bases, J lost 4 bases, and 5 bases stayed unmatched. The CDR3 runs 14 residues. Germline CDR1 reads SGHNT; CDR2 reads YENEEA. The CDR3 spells CASSSQQGADTQYF. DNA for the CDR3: TGTGCCAGCAGCTCTCAGCAGGGGGCAGATACGCAGTATTTT.

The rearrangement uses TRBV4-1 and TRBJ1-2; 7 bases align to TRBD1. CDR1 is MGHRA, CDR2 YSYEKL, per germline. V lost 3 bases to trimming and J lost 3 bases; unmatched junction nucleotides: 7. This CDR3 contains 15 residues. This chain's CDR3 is CASSHRGTADYGYTF. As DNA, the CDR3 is TGCGCCAGCAGCCACCGAGGGACAGCTGACTATGGCTACACCTTC.

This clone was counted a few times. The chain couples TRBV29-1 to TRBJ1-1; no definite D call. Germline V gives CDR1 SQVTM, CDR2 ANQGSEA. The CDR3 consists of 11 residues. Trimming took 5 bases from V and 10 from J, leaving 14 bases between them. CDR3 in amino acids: CSVSVGLAAFF. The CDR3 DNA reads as TGCAGCGTTTCGGTAGGATTGGCAGCTTTCTTT.

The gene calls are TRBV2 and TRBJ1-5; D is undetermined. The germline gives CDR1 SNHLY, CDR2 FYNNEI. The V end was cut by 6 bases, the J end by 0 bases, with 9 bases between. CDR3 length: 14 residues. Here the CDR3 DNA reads TGTGCCAGCAGGGTAGGATATAGCAATCAGCCCCAGCATTTT. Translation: CASRVGYSNQPQHF.

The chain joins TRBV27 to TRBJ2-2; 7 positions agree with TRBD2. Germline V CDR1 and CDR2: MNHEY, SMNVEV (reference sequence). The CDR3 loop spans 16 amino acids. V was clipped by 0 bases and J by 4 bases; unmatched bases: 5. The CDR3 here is CASSLSGGSGTGELFF. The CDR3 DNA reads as TGTGCCAGCAGTTTATCGGGCGGGAGTGGCACCGGGGAGCTGTTTTTT.

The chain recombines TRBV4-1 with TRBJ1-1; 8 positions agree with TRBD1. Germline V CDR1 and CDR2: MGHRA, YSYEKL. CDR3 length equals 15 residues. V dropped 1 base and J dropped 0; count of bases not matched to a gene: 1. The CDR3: CASSQGQGLNTEAFF. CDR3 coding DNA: TGCGCCAGCAGCCAAGGACAGGGGTTGAACACTGAAGCTTTCTTT.

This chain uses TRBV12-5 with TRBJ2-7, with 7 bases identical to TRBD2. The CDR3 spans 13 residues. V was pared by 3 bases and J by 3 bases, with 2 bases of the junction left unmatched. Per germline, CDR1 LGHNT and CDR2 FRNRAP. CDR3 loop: CASGFGRDYEQYF. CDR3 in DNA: TGTGCTAGTGGTTTTGGGAGGGACTACGAGCAGTACTTC.